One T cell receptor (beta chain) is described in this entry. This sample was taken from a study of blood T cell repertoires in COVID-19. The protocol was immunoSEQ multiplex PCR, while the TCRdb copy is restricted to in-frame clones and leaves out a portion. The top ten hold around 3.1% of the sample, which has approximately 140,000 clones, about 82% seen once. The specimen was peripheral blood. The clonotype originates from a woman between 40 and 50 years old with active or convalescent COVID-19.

The CDR3 loop reads CASSRTGGEQYF. The CDR3 DNA is TGTGCCAGCAGCCGGACAGGGGGCGAGCAGTACTTC. The chain employs TRBV7-8 and TRBJ2-7; TRBD1 matches 10 bases. This CDR3 contains 12 residues. Germline CDR1 is SGHVS and CDR2 is FQNEAQ. V gave up 5 bases and J gave up 6 bases; unmatched junction bases: 1. Supplemented by reference TRBV7-8 and TRBJ2-7, the full variable domain reads GAGVSQSPRYKVAKRGQDVALRCDPISGHVSLFWYQQALGQGPEFLTYFQNEAQLDKSGLPSDRFFAERPEGSVSTLKIQRTQQEDSAVYLCASSRTGGEQYFGPGTRLTVT.